The rows below give T cell receptor beta chains drawn from one sample of a study of OX40 agonist ivuxolimab in advanced cancers. Using immunoSEQ multiplex PCR, the repertoire was profiled, and TCRdb retains in-frame clones only, with some absent. The repertoire holds about 60,000 clones, with approximately 91% as singletons. The specimen was CD4+ or CD8+ T cells sorted from blood, collected in a trial of the OX40 agonist ivuxolimab. The receptors derive from an adult with an advanced solid tumor such as melanoma, head and neck, liver or kidney cancer. Both conserved end residues are part of each CDR3. The order of the fields is J gene, D gene, V gene, clone size, CDR3 protein. The D gene is left open where the match is weak. Where a row states a size, it is once, few, many or the class of an expanded clone; other rows omit it.

TRBJ2-2	.	TRBV28	.	CARHDQGKSAGELFF
TRBJ2-5	.	TRBV7-2	.	CASSVWGTQETQYF
TRBJ2-7	.	TRBV7-2	.	CASSPQVKGVYEQYF
TRBJ1-6	.	TRBV28	once	CASSFRTGNSPLHF
TRBJ2-1	.	TRBV9	.	CASSVGGLYNEQFF
TRBJ2-7	.	TRBV30	.	CAWSVGGIMSDEQYF
TRBJ2-2	TRBD1	TRBV28	.	CASSSGTGGTNTGELFF
TRBJ2-1	.	TRBV30	.	CAWSAQGNEQFF
TRBJ2-5	TRBD1	TRBV5-6	.	CASSLEGLGTGGETQYF
TRBJ2-1	TRBD1	TRBV23-1	once	CASSQDRGLLNEQFF
TRBJ2-1	TRBD1	TRBV5-1	.	CASSWGTGGLEQFF
TRBJ2-7	.	TRBV28	.	CASSSLPYEQYF
TRBJ1-1	TRBD1	TRBV10-1	.	CASRNAGTAKIGAFF
TRBJ2-2	.	TRBV7-9	.	CASSLDLTGELFF
TRBJ2-7	.	TRBV6-5	.	CASSYQDGSQYF
TRBJ2-7	TRBD2	TRBV11-2	.	CASSLKAGVTYEQYF